Each of the 17 T cell receptor beta chains below was sequenced from the same sample in a study of blood T cell repertoires in COVID-19. This table comes from immunoSEQ multiplex PCR, and its TCRdb copy is limited to in-frame clones, with some not included. Among approximately 350,000 clones listed, 85% to 90% were seen once. Sequences were obtained from peripheral blood. Receptors originate from a woman aged 45-65 years with COVID-19, enrolled during active disease.

The V and J genes are TRBV11-3 and TRBJ1-2; D gene ambiguous. Germline V gene sequence: CDR1 SGHNT, CDR2 YENEEA. The CDR3 runs to 15 residues. Deletions cut 0 bases from V and 8 bases from J, with 16 bases between. DNA of the CDR3: TGTGCCAGCAGCTTAGATGTTCGGCTCAGGAACGGCTACACCTTC. This encodes CASSLDVRLRNGYTF.

This rearrangement joins TRBV19 to TRBJ1-2, with D perhaps matching TRBD1 (6 bases). There are 14 residues in the CDR3. The germline V gene encodes CDR1 LNHDA and CDR2 SQIVND (reference sequence). The germline V and J ends were trimmed by 5 bases and 8 bases, with 18 bases remaining between them. CDR3 bases: TGTGCCAGTAGTGCTACGAACAGGGTTATAGGCTACACCTTC. Encoded protein: CASSATNRVIGYTF. Together with reference TRBV19 and TRBJ1-2, the CDR3 gives the full variable domain: DGGITQSPKYLFRKEGQNVTLSCEQNLNHDAMYWYRQDPGQGLRLIYYSQIVNDFQKGDIAEGYSVSREKKESFPLTVTSAQKNPTAFYLCASSATNRVIGYTFGSGTRLTVV.

The chain couples TRBV10-3 to TRBJ1-3; 7 bases match TRBD1. In germline, CDR1 is ENHRY, CDR2 SYGVKD. Unmatched junction bases numbered 5, after V lost 3 bases and J lost 3 bases. The CDR3 has 15 amino acids. CDR3 nucleotides: TGTGCCATCAGTGACACAGGGGTTGGTGGAAACACCATATATTTT. Translated, it gives CAISDTGVGGNTIYF.

This chain links TRBV7-2 with TRBJ2-3, with 9 bases aligning to TRBD2. This CDR3 has 15 residues. The V gene end was trimmed by 2 bases and the J gene end by 6 bases; junction bases not matched to a gene: 6. CDR1 and CDR2 from the germline V gene are SGHTA and FQGNSA. CDR3 bases: TGTGCCAGCAGCTTACGCGGGAGGGCAGGGGATACGCAGTATTTT. Residues: CASSLRGRAGDTQYF.

This sequence joins TRBV30 and TRBJ1-5; maybe TRBD1 (6 bases). The CDR3 length is 14 residues. V lost 1 base, J lost 5 bases, and 12 bases lay in between. CDR1 is GTSNPN and CDR2 is SVGIG in the germline V gene (reference sequence). The CDR3 DNA sequence: TGTGCCTGGAGTGGTAACCACAGGGATCAGCCCCAGCATTTT. Encoded protein: CAWSGNHRDQPQHF.

The chain couples TRBV14 to TRBJ1-6; 7 bases are shared with TRBD1. The germline V gene has CDR1 SGHDN and CDR2 FVKESK. This CDR3 is built from 14 residues. V lost 1 base to trimming and J lost 7 bases; unmatched junction nucleotides: 1. The CDR3 here is CASSQVRGNSPLHF. The CDR3 DNA sequence: TGTGCCAGCAGCCAAGTCAGGGGGAATTCACCCCTCCACTTT. The entire variable domain, with the rest obtained from reference TRBV14 and TRBJ1-6, is as follows: EAGVTQFPSHSVIEKGQTVTLRCDPISGHDNLYWYRRVMGKEIKFLLHFVKESKQDESGMPNNRFLAERTGGTYSTLKVQPAELEDSGVYFCASSQVRGNSPLHFGNGTRLTVT.

The gene calls are TRBV19 and TRBJ2-3; TRBD1 might be the D (7 bases). This CDR3 has 15 amino acids. Trimming stripped 8 bases from V and 0 bases from J, with 15 bases between. Germline CDR1 is LNHDA and CDR2 is SQIVND (reference sequence). For the CDR3, the DNA is TGTGCCAGTCGGGGGCAGGGGGTGAGCACAGATACGCAGTATTTT. Encoded protein: CASRGQGVSTDTQYF.

The chain uses TRBV5-1 and TRBJ1-3; D not certain. There are 16 residues in the CDR3. CDR1 is SGHRS, CDR2 YFSETQ, per germline. The ends were cut back, 2 bases at V and 2 bases at J, with 14 bases in the middle. CDR3 nucleotides: TGCGCCAGCAGCTTAGTAGGCGCCGGGGCTGGAAACACCATATATTTT. Encoded protein: CASSLVGAGAGNTIYF.

The chain recombines TRBV11-2 with TRBJ2-7; 10 bases are a match to TRBD1. This CDR3 has 15 residues. Germline V gives CDR1 SGHAT, CDR2 FQNNGV. J gave up 6 bases and V 1 base, and 6 bases lay outside the gene matches. CDR3 DNA: TGTGCCAGCAGCTTAGGGGGACAGGGGTCCCTCGAGCAGTACTTC. Amino acid sequence: CASSLGGQGSLEQYF.

The CDR3 DNA sequence: TGCGCCAGCAGCCAGGGACAGGGGGCCCTTTTGTCGGCTGAAGCTTTCTTT. Amino acids: CASSQGQGALLSAEAFF. The chain couples TRBV4-1 to TRBJ1-1, with 12 bases fitting TRBD1. After removal of 3 bases from V and 6 bases from J, the junction contained 11 bases not matched to a gene. This CDR3 is built from 17 residues. Germline CDR1 MGHRA, CDR2 YSYEKL.

This chain connects TRBV27 to TRBJ1-2, with 8 positions matching TRBD1. The CDR3 is 13 amino acids. Germline-derived CDR1 and CDR2 are MNHEY and SMNVEV (reference sequence). V trimming: 10 bases; J trimming: 5 bases; junction bases outside the gene matches: 9. The CDR3: CATYRTGSYGYTF. As DNA, the CDR3 is TGTGCCACGTATCGGACAGGGAGTTATGGCTACACCTTC.

This clone appeared once. V gene TRBV7-8 combines with J gene TRBJ2-7, with 13 bases fitting TRBD2. Trimming at V came to 6 bases and at J to 6 bases, leaving 8 bases not matched to a gene. The CDR3 is 15 amino acids. From germline, CDR1 is SGHVS and CDR2 FQNEAQ. The CDR3 bases are TGTGCCAGCAGGCGGACTAGCGGGAGTCCGTCCGAGCAGTACTTC. Residues: CASRRTSGSPSEQYF.

This clone came up once. The V and J genes are TRBV5-4 and TRBJ1-2; TRBD1 matches 9 bases. The CDR3 has 16 residues. The V gene's germline CDR1 is SGHNT and CDR2 YYREEE (reference sequence). V gave up 3 bases and J gave up 6 bases; unmatched junction bases: 12. The CDR3: CASSSVTGTGSDGYTF. As DNA, the CDR3 is TGTGCCAGCAGCTCGGTTACCGGGACAGGGTCGGATGGCTACACCTTC.

The table lists this clone with a count of one. V and J are TRBV15 and TRBJ1-4; 8 nucleotides line up with TRBD1. The CDR3 runs to 16 residues. Germline V gene lookup returns CDR1 LNHNV and CDR2 YYDKDF (reference sequence). V was pared by 7 bases and J by 6 bases, with 13 bases of the junction left unmatched. CDR3 in DNA: TGTGCCACCACCCCGCCGCGGACAGGGAGGCATGAAAAACTGTTTTTT. Protein sequence: CATTPPRTGRHEKLFF.

The V gene is TRBV24-1, the J gene TRBJ1-2; D possibly corresponds to TRBD1 (6 bases). With 3 bases removed from V and 7 bases from J, the gap between germline ends came to 14 bases. The CDR3 totals 14 residues. Germline CDR1 is KGHDR and CDR2 is SFDVKD. The CDR3 here is CATSDNTGHFGYTF. The CDR3 bases are TGTGCCACCAGTGATAATACAGGGCACTTTGGCTACACCTTC.

A single count supports this clone. The chain couples TRBV5-8 to TRBJ2-5; D might be TRBD1 (5 bases). The germline V gene encodes CDR1 SGHTS and CDR2 YDEGEE. V lost 6 bases to trimming and J lost 0 bases, with 12 bases between them. The CDR3 totals 14 residues. The CDR3 loop reads CASIRRTNQETQYF. As DNA, the CDR3 is TGTGCCAGCATCCGAAGGACAAACCAAGAGACCCAGTACTTC.

The sample holds one count of this clone. In nucleotides, the CDR3 is TGTGCCAGTTCGCCGGACAGGGCCCAATACTATGGCTACACCTTC. It specifies CASSPDRAQYYGYTF. The genes are TRBV19 and TRBJ1-2; 8 bases fit TRBD1. The germline CDR1 and CDR2 sequences are LNHDA and SQIVND (reference sequence). The CDR3 has 15 residues. Trimming took 8 bases from V and 3 from J; bases not matched to a gene: 11.